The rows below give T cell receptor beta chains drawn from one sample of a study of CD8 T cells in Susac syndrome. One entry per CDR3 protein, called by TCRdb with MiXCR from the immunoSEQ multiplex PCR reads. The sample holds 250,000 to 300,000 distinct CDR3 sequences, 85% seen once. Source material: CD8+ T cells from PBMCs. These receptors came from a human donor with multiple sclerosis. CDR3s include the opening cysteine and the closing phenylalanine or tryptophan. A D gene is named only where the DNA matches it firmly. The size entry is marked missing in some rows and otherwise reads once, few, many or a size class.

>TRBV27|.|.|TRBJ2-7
TGTGCCAGCAGTTTGCGGGACACCTACGAGCAGTACTTC
CASSLRDTYEQYF
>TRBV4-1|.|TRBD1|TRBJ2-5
TGCGCCAGCAGCCAGGATTCCGGGACAGGGGGGGAGACCCAGTACTTC
CASSQDSGTGGETQYF
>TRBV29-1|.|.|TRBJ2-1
TGCAGCGTTGAAGAGAGAGCGGTGGAGTTCTTC
CSVEERAVEFF
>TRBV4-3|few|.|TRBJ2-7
TGCGCCAGCAGCCACCTGGCGGACCCCTCCTACGAGCAGTACTTC
CASSHLADPSYEQYF
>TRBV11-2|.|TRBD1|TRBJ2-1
TGTGCCAGCAGCCTCCGGGACAGGGGGACCTACAATGAGCAGTTCTTC
CASSLRDRGTYNEQFF
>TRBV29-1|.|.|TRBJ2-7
TGCAGCGTTGAGTATAATGAGGACGAGCAGTACTTC
CSVEYNEDEQYF
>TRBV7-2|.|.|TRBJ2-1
TGTGCCAGCAGCCCCCCTCGGGTGGGACTCGATGAGCAGTTCTTC
CASSPPRVGLDEQFF
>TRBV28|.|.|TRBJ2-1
TGTGCCAGCAGTTTATTCGGGGATACGAACAATGAGCAGTTCTTC
CASSLFGDTNNEQFF
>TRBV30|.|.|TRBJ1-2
TGTGCCTGGAGCGAGGGTTATGGCTACACCTTC
CAWSEGYGYTF
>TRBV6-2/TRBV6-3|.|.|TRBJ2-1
TGTGCCAGCAGTTTAAGTGGGTACTCCTACAATGAGCAGTTCTTC
CASSLSGYSYNEQFF
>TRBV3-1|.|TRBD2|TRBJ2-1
TGTGCCAGCAGCCAGACTAGCGGGGGGCCATCCTACAATGAGCAGTTCTTC
CASSQTSGGPSYNEQFF
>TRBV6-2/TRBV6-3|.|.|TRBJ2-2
TGTGCCAGCAGTTACTCCGGGACCCGAGGAGGGGAGCTGTTTTTT
CASSYSGTRGGELFF
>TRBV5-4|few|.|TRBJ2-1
TGTGCCAGCAGCTTGGGGCCCTTAGCTGATGAGCAGTTCTTC
CASSLGPLADEQFF